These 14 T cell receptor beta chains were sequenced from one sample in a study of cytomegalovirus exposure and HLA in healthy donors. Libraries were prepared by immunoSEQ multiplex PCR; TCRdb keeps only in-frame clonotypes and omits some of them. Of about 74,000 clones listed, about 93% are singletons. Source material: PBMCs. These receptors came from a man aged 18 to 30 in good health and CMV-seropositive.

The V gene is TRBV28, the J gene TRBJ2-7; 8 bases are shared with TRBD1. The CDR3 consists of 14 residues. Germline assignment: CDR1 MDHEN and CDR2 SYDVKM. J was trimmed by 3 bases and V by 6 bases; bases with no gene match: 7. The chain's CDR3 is CASSSTDRDYEQYF. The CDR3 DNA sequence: TGTGCCAGCAGCTCCACGGACAGGGACTACGAGCAGTACTTC.

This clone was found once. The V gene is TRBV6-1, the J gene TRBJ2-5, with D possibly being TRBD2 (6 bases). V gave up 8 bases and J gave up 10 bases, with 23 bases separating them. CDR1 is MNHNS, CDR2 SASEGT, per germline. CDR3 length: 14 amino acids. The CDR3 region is CASDGGGAGWDQYF. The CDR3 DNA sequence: TGTGCCAGCGACGGCGGTGGGGCGGGATGGGACCAGTACTTC.

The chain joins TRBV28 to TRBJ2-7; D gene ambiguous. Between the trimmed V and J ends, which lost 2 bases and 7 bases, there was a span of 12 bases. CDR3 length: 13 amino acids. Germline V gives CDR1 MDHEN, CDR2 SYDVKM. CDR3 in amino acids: CASSLTSPYEQYF. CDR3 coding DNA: TGTGCCAGCAGTTTAACATCCCCTTATGAGCAGTACTTC.

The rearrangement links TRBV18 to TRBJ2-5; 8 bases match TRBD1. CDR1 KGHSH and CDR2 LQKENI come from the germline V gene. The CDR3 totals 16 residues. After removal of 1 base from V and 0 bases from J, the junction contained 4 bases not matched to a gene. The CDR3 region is CASSPRQGRYQETQYF. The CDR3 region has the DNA TGTGCCAGCTCACCACGACAGGGGCGGTACCAAGAGACCCAGTACTTC.

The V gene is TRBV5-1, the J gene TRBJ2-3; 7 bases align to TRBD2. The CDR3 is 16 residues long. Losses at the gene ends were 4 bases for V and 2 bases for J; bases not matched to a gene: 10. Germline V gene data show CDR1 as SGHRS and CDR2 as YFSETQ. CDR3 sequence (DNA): TGCGCCAGCAGCAGGCTGACAGCGGGAAACACAGATACGCAGTATTTT. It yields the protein CASSRLTAGNTDTQYF.

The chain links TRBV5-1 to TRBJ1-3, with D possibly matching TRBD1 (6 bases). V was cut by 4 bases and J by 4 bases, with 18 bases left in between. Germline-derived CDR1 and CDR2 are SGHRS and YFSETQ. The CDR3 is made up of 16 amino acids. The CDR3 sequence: CASSTGTFESGNTIYF. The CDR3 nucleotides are TGCGCCAGCAGCACCGGGACATTCGAGTCCGGAAACACCATATATTTT.

The CDR3 spells CASSFPPDRGDGYTF. The DNA for the CDR3 is TGTGCCAGCAGCTTTCCCCCGGACAGGGGAGATGGCTACACCTTC. The V call is TRBV5-6, the J call TRBJ1-2, with TRBD1 matching over 9 bases. There are 15 residues in the CDR3. Germline assignment: CDR1 SGHDT and CDR2 YYEEEE. V shed 2 bases, J shed 6 bases, and the junction held 8 bases outside the gene matches.

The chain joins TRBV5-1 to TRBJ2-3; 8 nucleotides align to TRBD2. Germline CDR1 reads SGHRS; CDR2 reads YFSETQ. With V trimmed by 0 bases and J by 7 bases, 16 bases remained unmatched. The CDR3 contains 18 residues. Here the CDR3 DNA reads TGCGCCAGCAGCTTGGAGGGTGGAGCGGGAGCCTTGATGCATACGCAGTATTTT. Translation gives CASSLEGGAGALMHTQYF.

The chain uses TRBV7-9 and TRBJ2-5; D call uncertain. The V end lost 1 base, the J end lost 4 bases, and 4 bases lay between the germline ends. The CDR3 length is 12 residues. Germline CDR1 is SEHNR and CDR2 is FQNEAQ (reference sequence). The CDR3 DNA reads TGTGCCAGCAGCTTAGAAGCAGAGACCCAGTACTTC. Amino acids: CASSLEAETQYF.

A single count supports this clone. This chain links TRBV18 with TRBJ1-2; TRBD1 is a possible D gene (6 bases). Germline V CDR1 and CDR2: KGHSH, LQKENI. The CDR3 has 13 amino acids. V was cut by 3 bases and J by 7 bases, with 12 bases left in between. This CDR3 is CASSPRTEGGYTF. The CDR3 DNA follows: TGTGCCAGCTCACCCCGGACAGAGGGTGGCTACACCTTC.

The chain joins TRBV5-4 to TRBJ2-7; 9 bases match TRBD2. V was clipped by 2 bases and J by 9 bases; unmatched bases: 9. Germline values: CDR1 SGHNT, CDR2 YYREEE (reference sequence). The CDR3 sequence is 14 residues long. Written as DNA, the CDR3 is TGTGCCAGCAGCTTAGGGACTAGCCCGTTGGGGCAGTACTTC. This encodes CASSLGTSPLGQYF. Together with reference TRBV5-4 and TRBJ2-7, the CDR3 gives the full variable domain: ETGVTQSPTHLIKTRGQQVTLRCSSQSGHNTVSWYQQALGQGPQFIFQYYREEENGRGNFPPRFSGLQFPNYSSELNVNALELDDSALYLCASSLGTSPLGQYFGPGTRLTVT.

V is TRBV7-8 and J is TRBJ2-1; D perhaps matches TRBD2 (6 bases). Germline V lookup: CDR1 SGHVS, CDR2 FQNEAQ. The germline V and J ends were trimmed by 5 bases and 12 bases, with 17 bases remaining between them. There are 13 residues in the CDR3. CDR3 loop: CASSPQTPGGQFF. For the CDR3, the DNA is TGTGCCAGCAGCCCCCAGACTCCCGGGGGGCAGTTCTTC.

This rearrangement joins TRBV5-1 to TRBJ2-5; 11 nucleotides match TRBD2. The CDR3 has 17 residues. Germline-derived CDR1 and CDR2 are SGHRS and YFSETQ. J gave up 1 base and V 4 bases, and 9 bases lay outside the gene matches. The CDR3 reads CASSPTGTSGFQETQYF. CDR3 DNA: TGCGCCAGCAGCCCAACCGGGACTAGCGGATTCCAAGAGACCCAGTACTTC.

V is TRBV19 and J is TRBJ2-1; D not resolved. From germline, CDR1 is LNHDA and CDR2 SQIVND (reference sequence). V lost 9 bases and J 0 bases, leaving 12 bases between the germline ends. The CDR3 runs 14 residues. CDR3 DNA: TGTGCCAGCGGAGTAATAAGCTCCTACAATGAGCAGTTCTTC. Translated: CASGVISSYNEQFF.